This entry lists 11 T cell receptor beta chains sequenced from one sample in a study of blood T cells in healthy people across ages. The authors ran a second PCR of roughly 6 to 12 cycles using a sample-barcoded 5' primer and a J-beta primer mix. TCRdb reanalysed the 5' RACE reads using MiXCR and keeps one entry per CDR3 protein. The repertoire holds about 840,000 distinct CDR3 sequences, with about 28% as singletons. The same data also went into a second study, on T cells of mothers and their children.

The sample comprised blood. These receptors originate from a woman between 40 and 50 years old in good health.

As concerns this clonotype: A read error may account for a junction end that differs from germline. This chain connects TRBV6-5 to TRBJ1-2; 7 nucleotides line up with TRBD1. This CDR3 is 14 amino acids long. From germline, CDR1 is MNHEY and CDR2 SVGAGI. DNA for the CDR3: TGTGCCAGCAGTCGGAACAGGGGTTCCTATGGCTGCACCTTC. Its protein is CASSRNRGSYGCTF.

V and J are TRBV19 and TRBJ2-5, with TRBD1 matching 7 bases. The CDR3 runs to 12 residues. J gave up 11 bases and V 5 bases, and 8 bases lay outside the gene matches. CDR1 and CDR2 from the germline V gene are LNHDA and SQIVND (reference sequence). The CDR3 DNA reads TGTGCCAGTAGTGAGGACAGGAGTCAGCAGTACTTC. Amino acid sequence: CASSEDRSQQYF.

This clonotype showed up many times. The chain carries TRBV5-1 and TRBJ1-4; TRBD1 matches 7 bases. This CDR3 has 15 residues. V trimming: 4 bases; J trimming: 3 bases; junction bases outside the gene matches: 6. The germline V gene encodes CDR1 SGHRS and CDR2 YFSETQ. Written as DNA, the CDR3 is TGCGCCAGCAGCCTGACAGGGACCTCTAATGAAAAACTGTTTTTT. Translated: CASSLTGTSNEKLFF.

This chain joins TRBV12-3 or TRBV12-4 and TRBJ2-7; TRBD1 agrees at 8 bases. Unmatched junction bases numbered 10, after V lost 6 bases and J lost 3 bases. The CDR3 is made up of 15 amino acids. CDR3 loop: CASRQAGTGVYEQYF. In DNA form, the CDR3 reads TGTGCCAGCAGACAAGCCGGGACAGGAGTCTACGAGCAGTACTTC.

This clonotype was counted only a few times. A read error may explain this, as a much larger clone is one base away. The chain is built from TRBV11-2 and TRBJ1-1; no clear D. Germline CDR1 and CDR2: SGHAT and FQNNGV. The CDR3 contains 14 residues. As DNA, the CDR3 is TGTACCAGCAGCTCCTATCGACATAGGCCTCGAGCTTTCTTT. It codes for CTSSSYRHRPRAFF.

The chain couples TRBV28 to TRBJ2-2, with D possibly matching TRBD1 (5 bases). The ends were cut back, 3 bases at V and 6 bases at J, with 8 bases in the middle. The CDR3 extends over 13 amino acids. Germline V lookup: CDR1 MDHEN, CDR2 SYDVKM. The CDR3, as DNA: TGTGCCAGCAGTTTCAGGGTCCCCGGGGAGCTGTTTTTT. Translation: CASSFRVPGELFF. Combining the CDR3 with reference TRBV28 and TRBJ2-2 gives the whole variable domain DVKVTQSSRYLVKRTGEKVFLECVQDMDHENMFWYRQDPGLGLRLIYFSYDVKMKEKGDIPEGYSVSREKKERFSLILESASTNQTSMYLCASSFRVPGELFFGEGSRLTVL.

The rearrangement links TRBV20-1 to TRBJ1-2, with D perhaps TRBD1 (6 bases). Trimming took 3 bases from V and 4 from J, leaving 15 bases between them. From germline, CDR1 is DFQATT and CDR2 SNEGSKA (reference sequence). This CDR3 is 14 amino acids long. The DNA of the CDR3 is TGCAGTGCTAGGAGGAAGGGACACTTCTATGGCTACACCTTC. This encodes CSARRKGHFYGYTF.

Comment on this clonotype: It may be a read error: a sequence one base away is much more abundant. The chain joins TRBV20-1 to TRBJ1-2; TRBD1 agrees at 8 bases. CDR3 length: 16 amino acids. Trimming cost V 0 bases and J 8 bases; bases outside gene matches: 14. Germline CDR1 reads DFQATT; CDR2 reads SNEGSKA (reference sequence). DNA of the CDR3: TGCAGTGCTAGAGATATTGGGGTGGGACAGGCTTGGGGCTACACCTTC. It is translated as CSARDIGVGQAWGYTF.

This clonotype was seen only a few times. This chain joins TRBV7-3 and TRBJ2-3; no clear D gene. The CDR3 covers 17 residues. CDR1 is SGHTA and CDR2 is FQGTGA in the germline V gene. Trimming stripped 7 bases from V and 1 base from J, with 21 bases between. The CDR3 loop reads CASNSNPYGVGTDTQYF. CDR3 DNA sequence: TGTGCCAGCAACTCAAATCCTTATGGGGTGGGCACAGATACGCAGTATTTT. Full variable domain (outside the CDR3, taken from reference TRBV7-3 and TRBJ2-3): GAGVSQTPSNKVTEKGKYVELRCDPISGHTALYWYRQSLGQGPEFLIYFQGTGAADDSGLPNDRFFAVRPEGSVSTLKIQRTERGDSAVYLCASNSNPYGVGTDTQYFGPGTRLTVL.

This clonotype was seen repeatedly, ten times or more. The genes are TRBV28 and TRBJ2-7; the D gene is possibly TRBD1 (6 bases). V was trimmed by 5 bases and J by 1 base, leaving 15 bases between them. Germline-derived CDR1 and CDR2 are MDHEN and SYDVKM. This CDR3 has 15 residues. The DNA of the CDR3 is TGTGCCAGCAGTAACGACAGGTCAGCTTCCTACGAGCAGTACTTC. Protein sequence: CASSNDRSASYEQYF.

The chain uses TRBV5-1 and TRBJ2-7; 9 bases line up with TRBD1. Germline V CDR1 and CDR2: SGHRS, YFSETQ. This CDR3 contains 15 residues. With V trimmed by 1 base and J by 6 bases, 8 bases remained unmatched. CDR3 loop: CASSLYEDRGFEQYF. The CDR3 DNA sequence: TGCGCCAGCAGCTTGTATGAGGACAGGGGTTTCGAGCAGTACTTC.